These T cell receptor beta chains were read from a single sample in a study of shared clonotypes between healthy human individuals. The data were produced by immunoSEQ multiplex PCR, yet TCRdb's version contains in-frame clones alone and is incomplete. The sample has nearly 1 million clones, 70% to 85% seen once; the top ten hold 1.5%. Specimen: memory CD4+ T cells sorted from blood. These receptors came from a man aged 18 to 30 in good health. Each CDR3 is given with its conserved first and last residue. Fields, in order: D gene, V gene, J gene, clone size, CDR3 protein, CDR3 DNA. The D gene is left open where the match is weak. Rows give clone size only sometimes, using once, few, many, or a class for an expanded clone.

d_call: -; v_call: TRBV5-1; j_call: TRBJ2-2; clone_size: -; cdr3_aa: CASSLVQITAGELFF; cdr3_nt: TGCGCCAGCAGCTTGGTGCAGATTACGGCGGGGGAGCTGTTTTTT
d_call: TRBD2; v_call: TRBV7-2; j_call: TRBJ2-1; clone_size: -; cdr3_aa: CATRTSVYGEQFF; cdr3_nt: TGTGCCACTAGGACTAGCGTATACGGTGAGCAGTTCTTC
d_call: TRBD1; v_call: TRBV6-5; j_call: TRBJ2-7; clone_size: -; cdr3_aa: CASSYSPGQGSYEQYF; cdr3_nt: TGTGCCAGCAGTTACTCCCCCGGACAGGGCTCCTACGAGCAGTACTTC
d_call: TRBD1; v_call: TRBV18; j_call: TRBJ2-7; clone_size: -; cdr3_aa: CASSQGTGGFYEQYF; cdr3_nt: TGTGCCAGCTCACAAGGGACAGGGGGTTTTTACGAGCAGTACTTC
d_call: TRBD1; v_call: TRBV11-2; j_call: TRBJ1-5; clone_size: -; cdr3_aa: CASSPGTGSNQPQHF; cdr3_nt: TGTGCCAGCAGCCCCGGGACAGGAAGCAATCAGCCCCAGCATTTT
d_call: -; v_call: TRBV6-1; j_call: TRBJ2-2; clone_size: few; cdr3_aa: CASRTERGGELFF; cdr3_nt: TGTGCCAGCAGGACAGAGAGGGGCGGGGAGCTGTTTTTT
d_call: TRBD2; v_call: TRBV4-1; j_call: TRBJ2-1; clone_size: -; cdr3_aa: CASSRGGLGLDNEQFF; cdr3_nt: TGCGCCAGCAGCCGGGGGGGTTTGGGACTGGACAATGAGCAGTTCTTC
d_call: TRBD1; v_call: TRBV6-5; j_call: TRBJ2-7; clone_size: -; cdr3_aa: CASSRTGDEQYF; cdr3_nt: TGTGCCAGCTCAAGGACAGGGGATGAGCAGTACTTC
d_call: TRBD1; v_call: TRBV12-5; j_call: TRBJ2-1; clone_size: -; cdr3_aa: CASGTGQGDNEQFF; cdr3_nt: TGTGCTAGTGGTACGGGACAGGGCGACAATGAGCAGTTCTTC
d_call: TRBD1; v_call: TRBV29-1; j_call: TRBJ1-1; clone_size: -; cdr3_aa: CSVNRGLGTEAFF; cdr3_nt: TGCAGCGTGAACAGGGGGTTGGGGACTGAAGCTTTCTTT
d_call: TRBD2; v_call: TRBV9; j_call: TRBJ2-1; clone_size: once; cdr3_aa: CASSVGSSGRNEQFF; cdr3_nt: TGTGCCAGCAGCGTAGGATCTAGCGGAAGGAATGAGCAGTTCTTC
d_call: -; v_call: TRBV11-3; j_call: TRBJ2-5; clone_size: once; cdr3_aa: CASSWDTGTQYF; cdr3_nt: TGTGCCAGCAGCTGGGACACGGGGACCCAGTACTTC
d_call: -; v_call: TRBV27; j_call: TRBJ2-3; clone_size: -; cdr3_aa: CASSSLRPSSTDTQYF; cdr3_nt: TGTGCCAGCAGTTCACTACGGCCTTCTAGCACAGATACGCAGTATTTT
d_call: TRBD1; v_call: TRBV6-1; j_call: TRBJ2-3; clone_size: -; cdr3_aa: CASSFTGVGTDTQYF; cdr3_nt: TGTGCCAGCAGTTTTACAGGGGTAGGCACAGATACGCAGTATTTT
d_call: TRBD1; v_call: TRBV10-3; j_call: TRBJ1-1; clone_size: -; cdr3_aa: CAISEGQGATEAFF; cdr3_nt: TGTGCCATCAGTGAGGGACAGGGGGCCACTGAAGCTTTCTTT
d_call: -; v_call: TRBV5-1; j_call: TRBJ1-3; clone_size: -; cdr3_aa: CASSLEGNTIYF; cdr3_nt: TGCGCCAGCAGCTTGGAGGGAAACACCATATATTTT
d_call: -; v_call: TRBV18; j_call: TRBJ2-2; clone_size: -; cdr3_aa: CASSRYRGITGELFF; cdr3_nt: TGTGCCAGCTCACGTTATAGGGGAATCACCGGGGAGCTGTTTTTT
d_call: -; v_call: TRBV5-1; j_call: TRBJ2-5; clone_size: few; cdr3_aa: CASSKALGEETQYF; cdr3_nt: TGCGCCAGCAGCAAGGCGCTAGGGGAAGAGACCCAGTACTTC
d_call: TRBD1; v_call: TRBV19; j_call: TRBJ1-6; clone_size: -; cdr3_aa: CASSIGQVVSNSPLHF; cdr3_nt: TGTGCCAGTAGTATCGGACAGGTTGTTAGCAATTCACCCCTCCACTTT
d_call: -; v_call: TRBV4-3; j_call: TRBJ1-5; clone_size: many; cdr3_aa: CASSQEAQGGNQPQHF; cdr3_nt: TGCGCCAGCAGCCAAGAGGCTCAGGGTGGCAATCAGCCCCAGCATTTT
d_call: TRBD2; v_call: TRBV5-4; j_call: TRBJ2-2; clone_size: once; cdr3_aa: CASSPSLAGVQRWELFF; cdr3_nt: TGTGCCAGCAGCCCATCACTAGCGGGAGTCCAGCGATGGGAGCTGTTTTTT
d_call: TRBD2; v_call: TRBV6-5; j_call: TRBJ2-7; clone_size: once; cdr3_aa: CASSYIAGGGEQYF; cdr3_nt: TGTGCCAGCAGTTATATTGCGGGAGGGGGTGAGCAGTACTTC
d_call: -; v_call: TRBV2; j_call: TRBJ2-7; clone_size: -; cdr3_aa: CASDRDTGLYEQYF; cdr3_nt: TGTGCCAGCGACCGGGACACCGGCCTCTACGAGCAGTACTTC
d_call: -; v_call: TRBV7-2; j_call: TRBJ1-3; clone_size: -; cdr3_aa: CASSNRWAGNTIYF; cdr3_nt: TGTGCCAGCAGCAACCGATGGGCCGGAAACACCATATATTTT
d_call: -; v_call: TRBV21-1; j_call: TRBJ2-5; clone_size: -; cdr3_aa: CASSKGVRLGTQYF; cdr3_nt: TGTGCCAGCAGCAAAGGGGTTCGGCTCGGGACCCAGTACTTC
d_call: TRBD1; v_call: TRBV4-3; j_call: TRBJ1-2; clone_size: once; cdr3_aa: CASSQGHRGDYGYTF; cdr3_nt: TGCGCCAGCAGCCAAGGCCACAGGGGCGACTATGGCTACACCTTC
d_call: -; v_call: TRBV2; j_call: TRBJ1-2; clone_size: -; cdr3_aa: CASTLEGAASYGYTF; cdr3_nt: TGTGCCAGCACCCTGGAGGGTGCAGCTTCCTATGGCTACACCTTC
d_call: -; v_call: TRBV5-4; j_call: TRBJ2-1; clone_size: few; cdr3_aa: CASSLVDSGYNEQFF; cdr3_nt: TGTGCCAGCAGCCTGGTTGATAGCGGCTACAATGAGCAGTTCTTC
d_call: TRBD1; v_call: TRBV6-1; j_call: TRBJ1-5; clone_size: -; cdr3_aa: CASSGTGDQPQHF; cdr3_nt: TGTGCCAGCAGCGGGACAGGTGATCAGCCCCAGCATTTT
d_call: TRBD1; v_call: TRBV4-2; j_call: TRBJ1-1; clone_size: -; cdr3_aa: CASSQGDSVDTEAFF; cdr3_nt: TGTGCCAGCAGCCAGGGGGACAGTGTTGACACTGAAGCTTTCTTT
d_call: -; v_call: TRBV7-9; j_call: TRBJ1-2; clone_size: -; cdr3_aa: CASSLGWGTNYGYTF; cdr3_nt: TGTGCCAGCAGCTTGGGTTGGGGAACTAACTATGGCTACACCTTC
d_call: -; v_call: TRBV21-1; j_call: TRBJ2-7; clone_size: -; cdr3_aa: CASSKKVTSGGIYEQYF; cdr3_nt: TGTGCCAGCAGCAAAAAGGTCACTAGCGGGGGCATCTACGAGCAGTACTTC
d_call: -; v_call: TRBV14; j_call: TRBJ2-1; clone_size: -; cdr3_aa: CASSQEGSGSGYEQFF; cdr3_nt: TGTGCCAGCAGCCAAGAGGGCAGCGGCTCGGGGTATGAGCAGTTCTTC
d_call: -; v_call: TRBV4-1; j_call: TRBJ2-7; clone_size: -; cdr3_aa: CASSQVPDRTYEQYF; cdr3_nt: TGCGCCAGCAGCCAAGTGCCCGACAGAACCTACGAGCAGTACTTC
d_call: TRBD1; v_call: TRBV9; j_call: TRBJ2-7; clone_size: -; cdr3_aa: CASSVRTGDEQYF; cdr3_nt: TGTGCCAGCAGCGTAAGGACAGGGGACGAGCAGTACTTC
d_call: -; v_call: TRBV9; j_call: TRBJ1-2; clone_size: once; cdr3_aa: CASSANSGMSNYGYTF; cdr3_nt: TGTGCCAGCAGCGCAAACTCCGGGATGTCTAACTATGGCTACACCTTC
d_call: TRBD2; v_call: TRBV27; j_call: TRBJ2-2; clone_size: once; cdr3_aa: CASSLGGVAGELFF; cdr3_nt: TGTGCCAGCAGTTTGGGGGGGGTAGCCGGGGAGCTGTTTTTT
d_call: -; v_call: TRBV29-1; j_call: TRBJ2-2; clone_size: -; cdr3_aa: CSVLGAGTGELFF; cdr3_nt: TGCAGCGTTCTGGGGGCTGGAACCGGGGAGCTGTTTTTT
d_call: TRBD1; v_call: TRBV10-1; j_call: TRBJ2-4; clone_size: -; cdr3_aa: CASSETGTGKNIQYF; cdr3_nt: TGCGCCAGCAGCGAGACCGGGACAGGGAAAAACATTCAGTACTTC
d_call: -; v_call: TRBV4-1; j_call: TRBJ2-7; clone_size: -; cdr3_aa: CASSQLEGGYEQYF; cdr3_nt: TGCGCCAGCAGCCAATTGGAGGGGGGCTACGAGCAGTACTTC
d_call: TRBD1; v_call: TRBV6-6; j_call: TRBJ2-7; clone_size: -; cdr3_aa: CASRTPGQGANEQYF; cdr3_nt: TGTGCCAGCAGGACCCCGGGACAGGGGGCAAACGAGCAGTACTTC
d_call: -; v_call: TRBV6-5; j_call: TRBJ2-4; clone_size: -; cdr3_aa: CASTSLAAQNIQYF; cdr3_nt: TGTGCCAGCACCTCCCTAGCAGCCCAAAACATTCAGTACTTC
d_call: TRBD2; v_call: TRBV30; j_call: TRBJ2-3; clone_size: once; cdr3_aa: CAWSLKLAGVTDTQYF; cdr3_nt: TGTGCCTGGAGTTTGAAACTAGCGGGGGTCACAGATACGCAGTATTTT